A selection of T cell receptor beta chains follows, all from one sample in a study of T cell responses to AZD1222 COVID-19 vaccine. Only in-frame clones appear in the TCRdb table, and some are missing; sequencing was by immunoSEQ multiplex PCR. The sample has about 110,000 clones; about 88% are singletons. Here the sequenced sample was peripheral blood, taken on day 0 of AZD1222 vaccination. The receptors were gathered from an adult in good health. CDR3s include the opening cysteine and the closing phenylalanine or tryptophan. The order of the fields is J gene, D gene, V gene, clone size, CDR3 DNA, CDR3 protein. D genes are given only for firm matches. Size is omitted from some rows. Given values are once, few, many or a class for expanded clones.

J gene: TRBJ1-5
D gene: -
V gene: TRBV19
clone size: -
CDR3 DNA: TGTGCCAGTAGTACTCCGGGGCCCCAGCATTTT
CDR3 protein: CASSTPGPQHF

J gene: TRBJ2-1
D gene: TRBD2
V gene: TRBV7-3
clone size: -
CDR3 DNA: TGTGCCAGCAGCTCCACCCCGGGACTAGCGGGAGGTTATGAGCAGTTCTTC
CDR3 protein: CASSSTPGLAGGYEQFF

J gene: TRBJ2-7
D gene: TRBD1
V gene: TRBV5-4
clone size: -
CDR3 DNA: TGTGCCAGCAGCCTGGCCGGGACAGGGGTTTACGAGCAGTACTTC
CDR3 protein: CASSLAGTGVYEQYF

J gene: TRBJ2-5
D gene: -
V gene: TRBV21-1
clone size: -
CDR3 DNA: TGTGCCAGCAGCCTCCGGGACAGGCAAGAGACCCAGTACTTC
CDR3 protein: CASSLRDRQETQYF

J gene: TRBJ1-5
D gene: -
V gene: TRBV2
clone size: -
CDR3 DNA: TGTGCCAGCAGCCCAGGGGAACAGCCCCAGCATTTT
CDR3 protein: CASSPGEQPQHF

J gene: TRBJ2-7
D gene: -
V gene: TRBV2
clone size: -
CDR3 DNA: TGTGCCAGCAGACTACGGACAGCCGGGGTAGCGGAAAAGACCTACGAGCAGTACTTC
CDR3 protein: CASRLRTAGVAEKTYEQYF

J gene: TRBJ1-5
D gene: TRBD1
V gene: TRBV19
clone size: few
CDR3 DNA: TGTGCCACTAGCCAGGGGGTCAATCAGCCCCAGCATTTT
CDR3 protein: CATSQGVNQPQHF

J gene: TRBJ1-2
D gene: -
V gene: TRBV2
clone size: -
CDR3 DNA: TGTGCCAGCTGGGGGACTAACTATGGCTACACCTTC
CDR3 protein: CASWGTNYGYTF

J gene: TRBJ1-1
D gene: TRBD1
V gene: TRBV19
clone size: once
CDR3 DNA: TGTGCCAGTAGTTCCCGGACAGGGGGCCCGACTGAAGCTTTCTTT
CDR3 protein: CASSSRTGGPTEAFF

J gene: TRBJ2-7
D gene: TRBD2
V gene: TRBV30
clone size: -
CDR3 DNA: TGTGCCTGGAGTGGGACTAGGAGAGCCTACGAGCAGTACTTC
CDR3 protein: CAWSGTRRAYEQYF

J gene: TRBJ1-2
D gene: -
V gene: TRBV11-3
clone size: -
CDR3 DNA: TGTGCCAGCAGCTTAAGAGGGGGGAACTATGGCTACACCTTC
CDR3 protein: CASSLRGGNYGYTF

J gene: TRBJ2-7
D gene: -
V gene: TRBV30
clone size: -
CDR3 DNA: TGTGCCTGGAACGATCACGGGTCAGATGGGAATTACGAGCAGTACTTC
CDR3 protein: CAWNDHGSDGNYEQYF

J gene: TRBJ1-2
D gene: -
V gene: TRBV7-2
clone size: -
CDR3 DNA: TGTGCCAGCAGCCCCCCAGGAGGGTGGTATGGCTACACCTTC
CDR3 protein: CASSPPGGWYGYTF

J gene: TRBJ1-4
D gene: TRBD1
V gene: TRBV6-5
clone size: once
CDR3 DNA: TGTGCCAGCAGGCCGGGACAGAGGAATGAAAAACTGTTTTTT
CDR3 protein: CASRPGQRNEKLFF

J gene: TRBJ2-1
D gene: TRBD2
V gene: TRBV7-2
clone size: -
CDR3 DNA: TGTGCCAGCAGCCAACGACTAGCGGGGGGTCGTGAGCAGTTCTTC
CDR3 protein: CASSQRLAGGREQFF

J gene: TRBJ1-1
D gene: -
V gene: TRBV5-6
clone size: -
CDR3 DNA: TGTGCCAGCAGCTTGGGACAAGGGAGGAACACTGAAGCTTTCTTT
CDR3 protein: CASSLGQGRNTEAFF

J gene: TRBJ1-1
D gene: -
V gene: TRBV6-5
clone size: -
CDR3 DNA: TGTGCCAGCAGCCAACCGGGAGAGGCTTTCTTT
CDR3 protein: CASSQPGEAFF

J gene: TRBJ1-3
D gene: TRBD1
V gene: TRBV7-9
clone size: -
CDR3 DNA: TGTGCCAGCAGCTCCACAGGGGCGGGCGGAAACACCATATATTTT
CDR3 protein: CASSSTGAGGNTIYF

J gene: TRBJ2-6
D gene: -
V gene: TRBV11-2
clone size: -
CDR3 DNA: TGTGCCAGCAGCTTTTCAGCGTCTGGGGCCAACGTCCTGACTTTC
CDR3 protein: CASSFSASGANVLTF

J gene: TRBJ1-2
D gene: TRBD1
V gene: TRBV29-1
clone size: -
CDR3 DNA: TGCAGCGTCGTTGGGGGGACAGTGGGTGGCTACACCTTC
CDR3 protein: CSVVGGTVGGYTF

J gene: TRBJ2-3
D gene: -
V gene: TRBV18
clone size: -
CDR3 DNA: TGTGCCAGCTCACCAGAATCCCCAGATACGCAGTATTTT
CDR3 protein: CASSPESPDTQYF

J gene: TRBJ1-6
D gene: -
V gene: TRBV7-9
clone size: few
CDR3 DNA: TGTGCCAGCAGCTTTACGCAGGGTAATTCACCCCTCCACTTT
CDR3 protein: CASSFTQGNSPLHF

J gene: TRBJ1-2
D gene: -
V gene: TRBV6-5
clone size: -
CDR3 DNA: TGTGCCAGCAGTACGCGTCCAGGTGGGGGCTATGGCTACACCTTC
CDR3 protein: CASSTRPGGGYGYTF

J gene: TRBJ2-7
D gene: -
V gene: TRBV7-8
clone size: -
CDR3 DNA: TGTGCCAGCAGCCCTACGATGGCCCCCGGGTCCAAGCAGTACTTC
CDR3 protein: CASSPTMAPGSKQYF

J gene: TRBJ2-1
D gene: -
V gene: TRBV11-2
clone size: few
CDR3 DNA: TGTGCCAGCAGCCCCCCGTTTAGGCGGAAAGAAGACAATGAGCAGTTCTTC
CDR3 protein: CASSPPFRRKEDNEQFF

J gene: TRBJ1-1
D gene: -
V gene: TRBV5-1
clone size: -
CDR3 DNA: TGCGCCAGCAGCTTGGAGGGGTTGGTCACTGAAGCTTTCTTT
CDR3 protein: CASSLEGLVTEAFF

J gene: TRBJ1-5
D gene: -
V gene: TRBV5-6
clone size: few
CDR3 DNA: TGTGCCAGCAGTCAAACAGGGCCAAGCAATCAGCCCCAGCATTTT
CDR3 protein: CASSQTGPSNQPQHF

J gene: TRBJ2-1
D gene: -
V gene: TRBV2
clone size: once
CDR3 DNA: TGTGCCAGCAGTGAAGCCCGGGGGTACTCCTACAATGAGCAGTTCTTC
CDR3 protein: CASSEARGYSYNEQFF

J gene: TRBJ2-7
D gene: -
V gene: TRBV3-1/TRBV3-2
clone size: once
CDR3 DNA: TGTGCCAGCAGCCAAGACAATGTTCCATACGAGCAGTACTTC
CDR3 protein: CASSQDNVPYEQYF

J gene: TRBJ1-5
D gene: TRBD1
V gene: TRBV19
clone size: few
CDR3 DNA: TGTGCCAGTAGGGTACAGGGGAATAGCAATCAGCCCCAGCATTTT
CDR3 protein: CASRVQGNSNQPQHF

J gene: TRBJ1-1
D gene: -
V gene: TRBV5-6
clone size: -
CDR3 DNA: TGTGCCAGCAGCTTGGTCGCCAGCCCGAACACTGAAGCTTTCTTT
CDR3 protein: CASSLVASPNTEAFF

J gene: TRBJ1-5
D gene: -
V gene: TRBV10-1
clone size: once
CDR3 DNA: TGCGCCGGGCGGACAGTCGGGGATCAGCCCCAGCATTTT
CDR3 protein: CAGRTVGDQPQHF

J gene: TRBJ2-1
D gene: -
V gene: TRBV2
clone size: -
CDR3 DNA: TGTGCCAGCAGTGAGGTGAGGACCCCATACAATGAGCAGTTCTTC
CDR3 protein: CASSEVRTPYNEQFF

J gene: TRBJ2-2
D gene: -
V gene: TRBV5-1
clone size: -
CDR3 DNA: TGCGCCAGCAGCTTGGAATACGGGGAGCTGTTTTTT
CDR3 protein: CASSLEYGELFF

J gene: TRBJ1-2
D gene: -
V gene: TRBV7-9
clone size: once
CDR3 DNA: TGTGCCAGCAGCTTAGATGGGGGGGCTGGAGACGGCTACACCTTC
CDR3 protein: CASSLDGGAGDGYTF

J gene: TRBJ2-5
D gene: TRBD2
V gene: TRBV28
clone size: -
CDR3 DNA: TGTGCCAGCATTGGTGTCGGGAGGACGGCCCAGTACTTC
CDR3 protein: CASIGVGRTAQYF

J gene: TRBJ1-2
D gene: -
V gene: TRBV6-5
clone size: -
CDR3 DNA: TGTGCCAGCCGGAGGGGGGCGGGGAACTATGGCTACACCTTC
CDR3 protein: CASRRGAGNYGYTF

J gene: TRBJ2-3
D gene: TRBD2
V gene: TRBV7-6
clone size: -
CDR3 DNA: TGTGCCAGCAGCTTAGCCGTTGCGGGAGTTCCGGATACGCAGTATTTT
CDR3 protein: CASSLAVAGVPDTQYF

J gene: TRBJ2-7
D gene: TRBD2
V gene: TRBV5-6
clone size: -
CDR3 DNA: TGTGCCAGCAGCTTAGTAGGCGGGGGGACCTACGAGCAGTACTTC
CDR3 protein: CASSLVGGGTYEQYF

J gene: TRBJ1-3
D gene: -
V gene: TRBV6-5
clone size: -
CDR3 DNA: TGTGCCAGCAGTTACGGGGGGACTTCTGGAAACACCATATATTTT
CDR3 protein: CASSYGGTSGNTIYF

J gene: TRBJ1-5
D gene: TRBD1
V gene: TRBV7-2
clone size: -
CDR3 DNA: TGTGCCAGCAGCCCCCGAGGGGGCCATCAGCCCCAGCATTTT
CDR3 protein: CASSPRGGHQPQHF

J gene: TRBJ2-5
D gene: -
V gene: TRBV2
clone size: -
CDR3 DNA: TGTGCCAGCAGTGAACCCAGTCGGGGTACCCAAGAGACCCAGTACTTC
CDR3 protein: CASSEPSRGTQETQYF

J gene: TRBJ1-1
D gene: TRBD1
V gene: TRBV6-1
clone size: -
CDR3 DNA: TGTGCCAGCAGTGATAGGGGGACAGGTACTGAAGCTTTCTTT
CDR3 protein: CASSDRGTGTEAFF

J gene: TRBJ1-2
D gene: -
V gene: TRBV24-1
clone size: -
CDR3 DNA: TGTGCCACGGCTTCCGACAACTATGGCTACACCTTC
CDR3 protein: CATASDNYGYTF

J gene: TRBJ2-7
D gene: TRBD1
V gene: TRBV5-8
clone size: -
CDR3 DNA: TGTGCCAGCAGCTTGGGGACAGGGGACCCCTACGAGCAGTACTTC
CDR3 protein: CASSLGTGDPYEQYF

J gene: TRBJ1-1
D gene: TRBD1
V gene: TRBV9
clone size: -
CDR3 DNA: TGTGCCAGCAGCGTAGCACAGGGGCCGAACACTGAAGCTTTCTTT
CDR3 protein: CASSVAQGPNTEAFF